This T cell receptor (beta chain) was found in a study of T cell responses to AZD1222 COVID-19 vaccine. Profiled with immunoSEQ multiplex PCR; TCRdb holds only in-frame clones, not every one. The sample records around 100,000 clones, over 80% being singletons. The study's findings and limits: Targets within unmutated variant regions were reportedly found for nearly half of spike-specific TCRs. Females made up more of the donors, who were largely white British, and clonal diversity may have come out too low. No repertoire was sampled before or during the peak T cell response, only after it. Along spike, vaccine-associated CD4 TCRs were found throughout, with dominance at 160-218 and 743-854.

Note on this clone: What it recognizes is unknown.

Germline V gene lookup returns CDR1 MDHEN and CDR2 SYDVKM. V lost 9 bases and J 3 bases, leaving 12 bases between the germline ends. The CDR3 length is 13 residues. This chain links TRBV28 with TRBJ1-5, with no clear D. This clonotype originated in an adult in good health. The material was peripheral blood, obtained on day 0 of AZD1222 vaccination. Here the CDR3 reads CASYRTDNQPQHF. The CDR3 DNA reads TGTGCCAGTTACCGGACGGACAATCAGCCCCAGCATTTT.